What follows are 19 T cell receptor beta chains derived from one specimen sequenced in a study of CD8+ T cells in alopecia areata. cDNA prepared by RNA extraction and subsequent reverse transcription served as the template for sequencing. Sequencing used immunoSEQ multiplex PCR; TCRdb keeps in-frame clones, though not all of them. The sample shows 90,000 to 100,000 clones, over 40% of them seen only once. The sequencing input was CD4+ T cells sorted from blood. These receptors were obtained from a human donor with alopecia areata.

The CDR3 DNA sequence: TGTGCCTGGAGCCGGACAGTCAAGGCAGAGACCCAGTACTTC. It specifies CAWSRTVKAETQYF. V gene TRBV30 combines with J gene TRBJ2-5; a possible D gene is TRBD1 (6 bases). CDR1 and CDR2 from the germline V gene are GTSNPN and SVGIG (reference sequence). V lost 3 bases, J lost 4 bases, and 15 bases lay in between. The CDR3 extends over 14 amino acids.

This clone occurred a few times. The gene calls are TRBV30 and TRBJ2-6, with D hard to call. V shed 0 bases and J shed 2 bases, with 2 bases lying between them. Germline-derived CDR1 and CDR2 are GTSNPN and SVGIG (reference sequence). The CDR3 extends over 13 amino acids. The CDR3 protein is CAWSVAGANVLTF. DNA for the CDR3: TGTGCCTGGAGTGTGGCTGGGGCCAACGTCCTGACTTTC.

This clone was seen a handful of times. The V and J genes are TRBV29-1 and TRBJ2-7; 7 bases align to TRBD1. The length of the CDR3 is 11 residues. Germline-derived CDR1 and CDR2 are SQVTM and ANQGSEA. V lost 6 bases, J lost 3 bases, and 2 bases stayed unmatched. The CDR3 coding sequence is TGCAGCGTATACAGGGGCTACGAGCAGTACTTC. Translated, it gives CSVYRGYEQYF.

J is TRBJ2-7 and V is TRBV6-5; no definite D call. Germline CDR1 reads MNHEY; CDR2 reads SVGAGI. Between the trimmed V and J ends, which lost 5 bases and 3 bases, there was a span of 11 bases. The CDR3 spans 13 residues. CDR3 nucleotides: TGTGCCAGCAGTCGTGGACCCTACTACGAGCAGTACTTC. Its protein product is CASSRGPYYEQYF.

The V gene is TRBV28, the J gene TRBJ2-4, with D perhaps matching TRBD2 (5 bases). Germline lookup yields CDR1 MDHEN and CDR2 SYDVKM. V was clipped by 4 bases and J by 1 base, with 11 bases between them. This CDR3 has 15 amino acids. The CDR3 DNA reads as TGTGCCAGCAGTTCCCTCGGGGTGGCCAAAAACATTCAGTACTTC. Its protein product is CASSSLGVAKNIQYF.

Only a few counts were recorded for this clone. J is TRBJ1-5 and V is TRBV30; D is perhaps TRBD1 (6 bases). CDR3 length equals 13 residues. Trimming took 6 bases from V and 6 from J, leaving 15 bases between them. Germline V gene lookup returns CDR1 GTSNPN and CDR2 SVGIG (reference sequence). The CDR3 DNA is TGTGCCTGCAGCCCCGGAGGGGGTCAGCCCCAGCATTTT. Amino acids: CACSPGGGQPQHF. Filled out from reference TRBV30 and TRBJ1-5, the complete variable domain reads SQTIHQWPATLVQPVGSPLSLECTVEGTSNPNLYWYRQAAGRGLQLLFYSVGIGQISSEVPQNLSASRPQDRQFILSSKKLLLSDSGFYLCACSPGGGQPQHFGDGTRLSIL.

This rearrangement joins TRBV29-1 to TRBJ1-2, with D unclear. Germline V gene data show CDR1 as SQVTM and CDR2 as ANQGSEA. With 0 bases removed from V and 0 bases from J, the gap between germline ends came to 8 bases. CDR3 length: 14 amino acids. The CDR3 sequence is CSVEDSIPNYGYTF. CDR3 coding DNA: TGCAGCGTTGAAGACAGCATTCCTAACTATGGCTACACCTTC. Full variable domain (missing parts from reference TRBV29-1 and TRBJ1-2): SAVISQKPSRDICQRGTSLTIQCQVDSQVTMMFWYRQQPGQSLTLIATANQGSEATYESGFVIDKFPISRPNLTFSTLTVSNMSPEDSSIYLCSVEDSIPNYGYTFGSGTRLTVV.

The J gene is TRBJ2-1, the V gene TRBV29-1, with D possibly matching TRBD2 (6 bases). The CDR3 consists of 13 residues. The germline V gene encodes CDR1 SQVTM and CDR2 ANQGSEA. Deletions cut 4 bases from V and 9 bases from J, with 16 bases between. CDR3 protein: CSVGGDSGREQFF. The CDR3 nucleotides read TGCAGCGTTGGGGGGGACTCAGGCCGTGAGCAGTTCTTC.

The rearrangement uses TRBV5-6 and TRBJ2-3; D gene ambiguous. Germline CDR1 is SGHDT and CDR2 is YYEEEE. The V end was cut by 4 bases, the J end by 2 bases, with 8 bases between. This CDR3 contains 13 residues. The CDR3 nucleotides read TGTGCCAGCAGCCTGTTTGACACAGATACGCAGTATTTT. This sequence encodes CASSLFDTDTQYF.

The chain recombines TRBV30 with TRBJ2-6; a possible D gene is TRBD1 (7 bases). Germline CDR1 GTSNPN, CDR2 SVGIG (reference sequence). CDR3 length: 17 residues. V was pared by 7 bases and J by 0 bases, with 19 bases between. CDR3 coding DNA: TGTGCCTCTGACGGGGGACAGATCAGCTCTGGGGCCAACGTCCTGACTTTC. It specifies CASDGGQISSGANVLTF.

CDR3 amino acids: CASSPTSGRGPEAFF. CDR3 nucleotide sequence: TGTGCCAGCAGCCCCACCTCCGGTAGGGGCCCTGAAGCTTTCTTT. This chain links TRBV9 with TRBJ1-1, with D possibly TRBD1 on 5 matching bases. Trimming cost V 4 bases and J 6 bases, with 19 bases left between them. The CDR3 length is 15 residues. Germline V gene data show CDR1 as SGDLS and CDR2 as YYNGEE.

The chain is built from TRBV28 and TRBJ2-2; 11 bases map to TRBD1. Germline V lookup: CDR1 MDHEN, CDR2 SYDVKM. The J segment lost 9 bases and the V segment lost 10 bases, leaving 7 bases of the junction unmatched. CDR3 length equals 13 residues. DNA for the CDR3: TGTGCCATCCAGGACAGGGGGCGGCGGGAGCTGTTTTTT. Protein: CAIQDRGRRELFF.

This rearrangement joins TRBV28 to TRBJ2-7; 9 bases agree with TRBD2. The V gene's germline CDR1 is MDHEN and CDR2 SYDVKM. Losses at the gene ends were 2 bases for V and 4 bases for J; bases not matched to a gene: 6. The CDR3 totals 15 residues. The DNA for the CDR3 is TGTGCCAGCAGTTTACCAGCGGGAGGTCGGTACGAGCAGTACTTC. Protein product: CASSLPAGGRYEQYF. The entire variable domain, with the rest obtained from reference TRBV28 and TRBJ2-7, is as follows: DVKVTQSSRYLVKRTGEKVFLECVQDMDHENMFWYRQDPGLGLRLIYFSYDVKMKEKGDIPEGYSVSREKKERFSLILESASTNQTSMYLCASSLPAGGRYEQYFGPGTRLTVT.

This sequence joins TRBV2 and TRBJ1-5; 7 nucleotides agree with TRBD1. The V gene's germline CDR1 is SNHLY and CDR2 FYNNEI. The CDR3 sequence is 14 residues long. V was clipped by 6 bases and J by 4 bases; unmatched bases: 6. CDR3 region: CASRRGQTNQPQHF. CDR3 nucleotides: TGTGCCAGCAGGCGGGGACAGACGAATCAGCCCCAGCATTTT.

The rearrangement uses TRBV29-1 and TRBJ2-3; D uncertain. This CDR3 contains 14 residues. Germline-derived CDR1 and CDR2 are SQVTM and ANQGSEA. Trimming cost V 7 bases and J 1 base, with 15 bases left between them. The CDR3 sequence: CSAEGPDGTDTQYF. Written as DNA, the CDR3 is TGCAGCGCCGAAGGTCCCGATGGCACAGATACGCAGTATTTT.

The J gene is TRBJ2-1, the V gene TRBV2; 9 positions match TRBD2. Trimming removed 6 bases from V and 9 bases from J; junction bases left unmatched: 12. Germline V gene data show CDR1 as SNHLY and CDR2 as FYNNEI. The CDR3 sequence is 15 residues long. CDR3 DNA: TGTGCCAGCAGGCCCCAGCTAGCGGGGCAAGCTGAGCAGTTCTTC. It encodes CASRPQLAGQAEQFF.

This clone has just a few counts. This chain uses TRBV29-1 with TRBJ2-1, with 10 nucleotides matching TRBD1. This CDR3 is 15 amino acids long. After removal of 5 bases from V and 5 bases from J, the junction contained 9 bases not matched to a gene. Germline loops: CDR1 SQVTM, CDR2 ANQGSEA. CDR3 bases: TGCAGCGTTTTGACAGGGGGCATGGTAAACAATGAGCAGTTCTTC. This encodes CSVLTGGMVNNEQFF.

This clone occurred once. The rearrangement joins TRBV7-2 to TRBJ1-2; tentative D call: TRBD1 (6 bases). The length of the CDR3 is 15 residues. The germline CDR1 and CDR2 sequences are SGHTA and FQGNSA. V lost 5 bases to trimming and J lost 5 bases, with 18 bases between them. DNA for the CDR3: TGTGCCAGCAGCCGAGACCAACAGGGTTGGTATGGCTACACCTTC. Protein: CASSRDQQGWYGYTF.

The table lists this clone with a few counts. This chain joins TRBV28 and TRBJ2-4, with 14 nucleotides matching TRBD2. V was pared by 6 bases and J by 8 bases, with 6 bases of the junction left unmatched. The CDR3 runs 15 residues. Germline V gene data show CDR1 as MDHEN and CDR2 as SYDVKM. Here the CDR3 reads CASSKTSGRGDIQYF. CDR3 nucleotide sequence: TGTGCCAGCAGCAAGACTAGCGGGAGGGGGGACATTCAGTACTTC.